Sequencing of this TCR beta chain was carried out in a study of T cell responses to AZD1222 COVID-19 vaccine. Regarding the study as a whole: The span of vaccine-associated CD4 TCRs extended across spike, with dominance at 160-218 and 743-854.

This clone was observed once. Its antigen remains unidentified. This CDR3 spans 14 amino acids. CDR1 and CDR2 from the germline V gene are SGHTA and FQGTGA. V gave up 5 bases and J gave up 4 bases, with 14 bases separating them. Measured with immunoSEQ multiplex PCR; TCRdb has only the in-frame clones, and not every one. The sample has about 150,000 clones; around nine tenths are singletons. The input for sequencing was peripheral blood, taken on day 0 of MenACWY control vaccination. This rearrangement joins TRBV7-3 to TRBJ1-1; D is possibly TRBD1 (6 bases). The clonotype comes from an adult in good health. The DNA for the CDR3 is TGTGCCAGCAGCCGCTCGGGGGGCATCACTGAAGCTTTCTTT. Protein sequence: CASSRSGGITEAFF. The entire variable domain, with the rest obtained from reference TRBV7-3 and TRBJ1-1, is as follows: GAGVSQTPSNKVTEKGKYVELRCDPISGHTALYWYRQSLGQGPEFLIYFQGTGAADDSGLPNDRFFAVRPEGSVSTLKIQRTERGDSAVYLCASSRSGGITEAFFGQGTRLTVV.